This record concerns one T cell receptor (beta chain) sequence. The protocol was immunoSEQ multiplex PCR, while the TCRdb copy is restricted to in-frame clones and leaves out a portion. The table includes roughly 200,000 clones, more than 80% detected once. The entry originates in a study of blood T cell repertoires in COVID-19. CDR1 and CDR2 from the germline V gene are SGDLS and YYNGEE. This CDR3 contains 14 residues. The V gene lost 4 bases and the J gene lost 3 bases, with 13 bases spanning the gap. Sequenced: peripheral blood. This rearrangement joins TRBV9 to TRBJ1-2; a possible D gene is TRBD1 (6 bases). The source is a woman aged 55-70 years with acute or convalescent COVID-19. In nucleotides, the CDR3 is TGTGCCAGCAGCCCCCTCCCAGGGGACTATGGCTACACCTTC. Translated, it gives CASSPLPGDYGYTF.